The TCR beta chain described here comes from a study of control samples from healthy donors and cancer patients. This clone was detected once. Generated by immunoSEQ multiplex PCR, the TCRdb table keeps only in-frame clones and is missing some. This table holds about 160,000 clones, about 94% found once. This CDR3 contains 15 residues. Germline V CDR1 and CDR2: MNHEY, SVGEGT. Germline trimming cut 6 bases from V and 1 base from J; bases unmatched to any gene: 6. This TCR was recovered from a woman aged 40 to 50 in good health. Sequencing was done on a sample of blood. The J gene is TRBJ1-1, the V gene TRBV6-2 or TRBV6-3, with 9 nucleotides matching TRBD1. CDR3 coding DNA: TGTGCCAGCAGCGACGGGACAGGGAGGAACACTGAAGCTTTCTTT. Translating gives CASSDGTGRNTEAFF.